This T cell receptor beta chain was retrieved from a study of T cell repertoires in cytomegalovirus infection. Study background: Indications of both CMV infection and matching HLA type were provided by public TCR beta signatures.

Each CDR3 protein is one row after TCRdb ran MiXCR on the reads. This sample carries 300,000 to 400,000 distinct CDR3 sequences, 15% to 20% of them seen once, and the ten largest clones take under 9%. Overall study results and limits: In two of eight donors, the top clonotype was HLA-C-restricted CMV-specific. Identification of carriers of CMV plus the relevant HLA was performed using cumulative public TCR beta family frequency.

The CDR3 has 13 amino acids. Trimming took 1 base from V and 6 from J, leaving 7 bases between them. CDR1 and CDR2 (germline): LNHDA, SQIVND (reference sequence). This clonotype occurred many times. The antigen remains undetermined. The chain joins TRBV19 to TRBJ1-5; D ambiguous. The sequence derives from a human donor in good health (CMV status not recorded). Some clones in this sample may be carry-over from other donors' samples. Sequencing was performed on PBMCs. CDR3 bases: TGTGCCAGTAGTATAGCGGACGGTCAGCCCCAGCATTTT. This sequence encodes CASSIADGQPQHF.